The 32 T cell receptor beta chains in this list originate from one sample, sequenced in a study of blood T cell repertoires in COVID-19. Clones were sequenced by immunoSEQ multiplex PCR, and TCRdb holds only the in-frame ones, with some missing. Of more than 120,000 clones detected, over 70% appear once; the ten largest clones hold 30% to 45%. The sequenced material came from peripheral blood. The source of these receptors is a man aged 50-59 years who had recovered from COVID-19.

The gene calls are TRBV14 and TRBJ1-5; D gene ambiguous. This CDR3 is 13 amino acids long. The germline V and J ends were trimmed by 0 bases and 9 bases, with 9 bases remaining between them. The germline gives CDR1 SGHDN, CDR2 FVKESK. The CDR3 loop is CASSQERERPQHF. The CDR3 DNA follows: TGTGCCAGCAGCCAAGAGAGGGAGAGGCCCCAGCATTTT.

The V call is TRBV4-3, the J call TRBJ1-1, with 7 bases lining up with TRBD1. J gave up 0 bases and V 0 bases, and 4 bases lay outside the gene matches. Looked up from germline, CDR1 is LGHNA and CDR2 is YSLEER. The CDR3 length is 16 residues. The CDR3 nucleotides read TGCGCCAGCAGCCAAGAGATCAGGGGGATGAACACTGAAGCTTTCTTT. Protein: CASSQEIRGMNTEAFF.

The CDR3 bases are TGCGCCAGCAGCCCGGCACCGGGACAGGATAACACTGAAGCTTTCTTT. Protein product: CASSPAPGQDNTEAFF. The chain has TRBV4-3 and TRBJ1-1, with TRBD1 matching over 8 bases. V dropped 4 bases and J dropped 2; count of bases not matched to a gene: 9. The CDR3 is 16 residues long. Germline V lookup: CDR1 LGHNA, CDR2 YSLEER.

The chain uses TRBV5-1 and TRBJ1-2; perhaps TRBD1 as D (5 bases). The V end was cut by 0 bases, the J end by 2 bases, with 8 bases between. Germline V lookup: CDR1 SGHRS, CDR2 YFSETQ. This CDR3 spans 14 amino acids. CDR3 DNA sequence: TGCGCCAGCAGCTTGGAACAGGAAAACTATGGCTACACCTTC. Its translation: CASSLEQENYGYTF.

This chain joins TRBV4-1 and TRBJ2-1; weak D call: TRBD2 (6 bases). Germline V gives CDR1 MGHRA, CDR2 YSYEKL. Trimming pared 4 bases from V and 0 bases from J, leaving 13 bases between. The CDR3 loop spans 16 amino acids. The CDR3 is CASSPSRGNSYNEQFF. In DNA, the CDR3 is TGCGCCAGCAGCCCGTCTCGGGGGAACTCCTACAATGAGCAGTTCTTC.

The chain recombines TRBV3-1 (or the pseudogene TRBV3-2) with TRBJ2-3, with TRBD2 as a possible D gene (5 bases). Germline V gene data show CDR1 as LGHDT and CDR2 as YNNKEL (reference sequence). This CDR3 spans 13 amino acids. Trimming cost V 3 bases and J 6 bases, with 10 bases left between them. The CDR3 region is CASSHLGLDTQYF. As DNA, the CDR3 is TGTGCCAGCAGCCATCTAGGACTGGATACGCAGTATTTT.

This sequence joins TRBV4-2 and TRBJ2-5; TRBD2 matches at 11 bases. CDR1 and CDR2 (germline): LGHNA, YNFKEQ. V lost 2 bases to trimming and J lost 1 base; unmatched junction nucleotides: 6. The CDR3 is 17 residues long. The CDR3 DNA reads TGTGCCAGCAGCCAACGTCTTAGCGGGGGGGCCCAAGAGACCCAGTACTTC. Amino acids: CASSQRLSGGAQETQYF.

V gene TRBV5-5 combines with J gene TRBJ2-5, with D possibly matching TRBD1 (6 bases). Trimming stripped 3 bases from V and 4 bases from J, with 13 bases between. Germline V gives CDR1 SGHKS, CDR2 YYEKEE (reference sequence). CDR3 length: 14 amino acids. The CDR3 region is CASSSQGFGETQYF. CDR3 in DNA: TGTGCCAGCAGCTCCCAGGGGTTCGGAGAGACCCAGTACTTC.

The V call is TRBV29-1, the J call TRBJ2-7, with D tentatively TRBD1 (6 bases). Trimming left V 6 bases short and J 5 bases short, with 17 bases between. The CDR3 is 13 residues long. Germline CDR1 and CDR2: SQVTM and ANQGSEA. The CDR3 nucleotides are TGCAGCGTCGCTCCAGGGGTTGTCGACGAGCAGTACTTC. It specifies CSVAPGVVDEQYF.

The rearrangement links TRBV19 to TRBJ1-2; the match to TRBD1 covers 8 bases. Germline V gives CDR1 LNHDA, CDR2 SQIVND (reference sequence). Germline trimming cut 6 bases from V and 6 bases from J; bases unmatched to any gene: 9. The CDR3 has 14 amino acids. The CDR3 nucleotides read TGTGCCAGTAGGGACAGGGAATGGAAGGATGGCTACACCTTC. It yields the protein CASRDREWKDGYTF.

The sample holds one count of this clone. The CDR3 DNA follows: TGCGCCAGCAGCCAGACCGCTAGAGCGGGGACTGAAGAGACCCAGTACTTC. It translates to CASSQTARAGTEETQYF. The chain recombines TRBV4-1 with TRBJ2-5, with TRBD2 matching over 7 bases. V gave up 3 bases and J gave up 3 bases; unmatched junction bases: 13. The CDR3 contains 17 residues. The germline V gene has CDR1 MGHRA and CDR2 YSYEKL.

This clone was observed a few times. The V call is TRBV3-1 (or the pseudogene TRBV3-2), the J call TRBJ1-4, with D tentatively TRBD1 (5 bases). Germline CDR1 and CDR2: LGHDT and YNNKEL (reference sequence). Trimming took off 6 bases at V and 8 bases at J, with 7 bases between the two ends. The CDR3 totals 11 residues. CDR3 region: CASRRGEKLFF. Here the CDR3 DNA reads TGTGCCAGCAGGCGGGGGGAAAAACTGTTTTTT.

This rearrangement joins TRBV9 to TRBJ1-3; D remains unclear. Germline V lookup: CDR1 SGDLS, CDR2 YYNGEE. The length of the CDR3 is 13 residues. Trimming stripped 4 bases from V and 10 bases from J, with 15 bases between. In DNA, the CDR3 is TGTGCCAGCAGCCCCGATCGAAGAGAGACCATATATTTT. The encoded protein is CASSPDRRETIYF.

The chain links TRBV18 to TRBJ2-3, with D perhaps TRBD1 (5 bases). The germline CDR1 and CDR2 sequences are KGHSH and LQKENI. Trimming took off 4 bases at V and 0 bases at J, with 14 bases between the two ends. There are 16 residues in the CDR3. CDR3 bases: TGTGCCAGCTCACTCGCTTGGGGCGCTAGCACAGATACGCAGTATTTT. As protein: CASSLAWGASTDTQYF.

The chain links TRBV7-2 to TRBJ2-7, with 12 bases fitting TRBD2. J gave up 2 bases and V 4 bases, and 9 bases lay outside the gene matches. The germline V gene has CDR1 SGHTA and CDR2 FQGNSA. This CDR3 comprises 17 residues. The CDR3 region is CASSSQKLAGGPYEQYF. The CDR3 DNA reads TGTGCCAGCAGCTCGCAAAAACTAGCGGGGGGACCCTACGAGCAGTACTTC.

The chain recombines TRBV11-3 with TRBJ1-4, with 9 bases identical to TRBD1. CDR3 length: 15 residues. Germline CDR1 and CDR2: SGHNT and YENEEA. V was pared by 5 bases and J by 8 bases, with 9 bases of the junction left unmatched. CDR3 loop: CASSLGTGRGEKLFF. The CDR3 DNA reads TGTGCCAGCAGCCTAGGGACAGGGAGAGGCGAAAAACTGTTTTTT.

This sequence joins TRBV6-6 and TRBJ1-5, with a weak D call TRBD1 (6 bases). CDR3 size: 15 residues. Trimming shortened V by 2 bases and J by 3 bases, and 11 bases separated the two germline ends. The germline V gene encodes CDR1 MNHNY and CDR2 SVGAGI (reference sequence). CDR3 nucleotide sequence: TGTGCCAGCAGTTACGGGGGACAAATCAATCAGCCCCAGCATTTT. Translation gives CASSYGGQINQPQHF.

About this clone itself: At one end the junction does not follow the germline gene, possibly because of a read error. The V and J genes are TRBV28 and TRBJ2-1; 11 bases align to TRBD2. Germline V CDR1 and CDR2: MDHEN, SYDVKM. This CDR3 is built from 16 residues. CDR3 in amino acids: CASTLPRSGGAGEQFF. The CDR3, as DNA: TGTGCCAGCACTTTACCTCGTAGCGGGGGGGCCGGTGAGCAGTTCTTC.

V is TRBV19 and J is TRBJ1-1; D remains unclear. Germline lookup yields CDR1 LNHDA and CDR2 SQIVND (reference sequence). The CDR3 is made up of 14 amino acids. The V gene lost 6 bases and the J gene lost 3 bases, with 14 bases spanning the gap. The DNA of the CDR3 is TGTGCCAGTAGCTCACCGGGGTATGACACTGAAGCTTTCTTT. It is translated as CASSSPGYDTEAFF.

This clone was seen just once. V usage is TRBV5-5 and J usage is TRBJ1-1; D unclear. The CDR3 has 13 amino acids. The V gene's germline CDR1 is SGHKS and CDR2 YYEKEE (reference sequence). V lost 0 bases, J lost 5 bases, and 8 bases lay in between. The CDR3 here is CASSLAAGTEAFF. The DNA of the CDR3 is TGTGCCAGCAGCTTGGCCGCGGGGACTGAAGCTTTCTTT.

In its sample, this clone was seen once. V usage is TRBV10-3 and J usage is TRBJ1-6; 7 bases map to TRBD1. V shed 4 bases, J shed 10 bases, and the junction held 7 bases outside the gene matches. The germline V gene encodes CDR1 ENHRY and CDR2 SYGVKD. The CDR3 runs 14 residues. In nucleotides, the CDR3 is TGTGCCATCAGTGTTGACAGGGTGAGCTCACCCCTCCACTTT. It encodes CAISVDRVSSPLHF.

This chain links TRBV19 with TRBJ2-7, with D possibly being TRBD2 (6 bases). V gave up 2 bases and J gave up 2 bases, with 13 bases separating them. CDR3 size: 15 residues. CDR1 LNHDA and CDR2 SQIVND come from the germline V gene (reference sequence). In nucleotides, the CDR3 is TGTGCCAGTAGTATATTAGCGGCTTCCACCTACGAGCAGTACTTC. Translated, it gives CASSILAASTYEQYF.

CDR3 region: CASSLDRGGSGYTF. CDR3 nucleotide sequence: TGTGCCAGCAGCTTGGACAGGGGGGGAAGCGGCTACACCTTC. This chain joins TRBV14 and TRBJ1-2; 10 bases are a match to TRBD1. Germline V gene sequence: CDR1 SGHDN, CDR2 FVKESK. V shed 5 bases and J 8 bases; nucleotides not matched to a gene: 8. This CDR3 has 14 residues.

The V call is TRBV29-1, the J call TRBJ2-1, with 7 bases fitting TRBD1. This CDR3 is 13 amino acids long. The germline V gene has CDR1 SQVTM and CDR2 ANQGSEA. With V trimmed by 4 bases and J by 1 base, 1 base remained unmatched. In nucleotides, the CDR3 is TGCAGCGTTGCAGGGGGATCCTACAATGAGCAGTTCTTC. It is translated as CSVAGGSYNEQFF.

This chain connects TRBV5-6 to TRBJ1-6; TRBD1 might be the D (5 bases). This CDR3 spans 15 amino acids. Looked up from germline, CDR1 is SGHDT and CDR2 is YYEEEE. The V end lost 1 base, the J end lost 11 bases, and 16 bases lay between the germline ends. The CDR3 region is CASSLIEAGRAPLHF. The CDR3 DNA sequence: TGTGCCAGCAGCTTGATTGAGGCGGGACGAGCACCCCTCCACTTT. Supplemented by reference TRBV5-6 and TRBJ1-6, the full variable domain reads DAGVTQSPTHLIKTRGQQVTLRCSPKSGHDTVSWYQQALGQGPQFIFQYYEEEERQRGNFPDRFSGHQFPNYSSELNVNALLLGDSALYLCASSLIEAGRAPLHFGNGTRLTVT.

The genes are TRBV4-1 and TRBJ1-4; a weak D match, TRBD1 (5 bases). The CDR3 is 15 residues long. Germline V gene sequence: CDR1 MGHRA, CDR2 YSYEKL. Between the trimmed V and J ends, which lost 1 base and 8 bases, there was a span of 14 bases. DNA for the CDR3: TGCGCCAGCAGCCAAGTGGGGGGGGTCGGGGAAAAACTGTTTTTT. It specifies CASSQVGGVGEKLFF.

The gene calls are TRBV3-1 (or the pseudogene TRBV3-2) and TRBJ1-3; D may be TRBD1 (5 bases). The CDR3 runs to 15 residues. V dropped 2 bases and J dropped 0 bases, with 8 bases sitting between them. From germline, CDR1 is LGHDT and CDR2 YNNKEL (reference sequence). CDR3 nucleotides: TGTGCCAGCAGCCAAAAGGGGAACTCTGGAAACACCATATATTTT. Encoded protein: CASSQKGNSGNTIYF.

This chain uses TRBV18 with TRBJ1-1; D gene ambiguous. The CDR3 totals 14 residues. Trimming shortened V by 3 bases and J by 2 bases, and 10 bases separated the two germline ends. CDR1 KGHSH and CDR2 LQKENI come from the germline V gene. The CDR3 sequence is CASSPSTGNTEAFF. The CDR3 region has the DNA TGTGCCAGCTCACCCTCGACTGGAAACACTGAAGCTTTCTTT.

This clone was counted a single time. The rearrangement uses TRBV7-8 and TRBJ1-1; TRBD1 aligns across 7 bases. V shed 4 bases and J 1 base; nucleotides not matched to a gene: 6. The germline V gene encodes CDR1 SGHVS and CDR2 FQNEAQ. The length of the CDR3 is 15 residues. The CDR3 region is CASSSRQGPNTEAFF. The DNA of the CDR3 is TGTGCCAGCAGCTCCCGACAGGGCCCGAACACTGAAGCTTTCTTT.

The gene calls are TRBV19 and TRBJ2-4, with a tentative D call TRBD2 (6 bases). The CDR3 spans 18 residues. Germline CDR1 LNHDA, CDR2 SQIVND (reference sequence). The ends were cut back, 5 bases at V and 0 bases at J, with 20 bases in the middle. The CDR3 bases are TGTGCCAGTAGTCCCTGGGGGGTAGGCGGATTAGCCAAAAACATTCAGTACTTC. Amino acids: CASSPWGVGGLAKNIQYF.

The chain recombines TRBV6-2 or TRBV6-3 with TRBJ1-5, with D perhaps matching TRBD1 (5 bases). The ends were cut back, 2 bases at V and 11 bases at J, with 22 bases in the middle. This CDR3 contains 16 residues. Germline CDR1 reads MNHEY; CDR2 reads SVGEGT. The DNA of the CDR3 is TGTGCCAGCAGTTACCAACAGGCCCCTAAAGGTTCGGCCCAGCATTTT. Translation gives CASSYQQAPKGSAQHF.

The V and J genes are TRBV10-3 and TRBJ2-7; D gene uncertain. V lost 0 bases and J lost 0, with 9 bases in between. The CDR3 sequence is 15 residues long. Looked up from germline, CDR1 is ENHRY and CDR2 is SYGVKD. Here the CDR3 reads CAISESLLSSYEQYF. The CDR3 region has the DNA TGTGCCATCAGTGAGTCTCTACTGAGCTCCTACGAGCAGTACTTC.